Sequencing of this TCR beta chain was carried out in a study of cytotoxic CD8 clonotypes in ibrutinib-treated CLL. About the study: Patients attained about 25 partial and 2 complete responses; at median approximately 70 months, about 14 remained remitted while approximately 12 progressed. Findings and limits, study-wide: Clonality correlated strongly with circulating CD8+ T cells and exceeded age-matched healthy donors at baseline. The clonality rise at ibrutinib response reflected private clonotype expansion.

Remarks on this clone: The antigen is undetermined.

Germline V gene lookup returns CDR1 PRHDT and CDR2 FYEKMQ (reference sequence). This CDR3 has 12 amino acids. The germline V and J ends were trimmed by 2 bases and 7 bases, with 9 bases remaining between them. Deep sequencing aimed at 1 in 200,000 to 1 in 1 million T cells' resolution. Only in-frame clones appear in the TCRdb table, and some are missing; sequencing was by immunoSEQ multiplex PCR. This table has 50,000 to 70,000 clones, approximately 50% appearing once. The sequences come from PBMCs, collected at disease progression, from a patient treated with ibrutinib. The V and J genes are TRBV13 and TRBJ2-7; D ambiguous. The TCR comes from a human donor with chronic lymphocytic leukemia. CDR3: CASSLMGLEQYF. The CDR3 coding sequence is TGTGCCAGCAGCTTAATGGGTTTGGAGCAGTACTTC. Looking up the rest from reference TRBV13 and TRBJ2-7 gives the full variable domain: AAGVIQSPRHLIKEKRETATLKCYPIPRHDTVYWYQQGPGQDPQFLISFYEKMQSDKGSIPDRFSAQQFSDYHSELNMSSLELGDSALYFCASSLMGLEQYFGPGTRLTVT.